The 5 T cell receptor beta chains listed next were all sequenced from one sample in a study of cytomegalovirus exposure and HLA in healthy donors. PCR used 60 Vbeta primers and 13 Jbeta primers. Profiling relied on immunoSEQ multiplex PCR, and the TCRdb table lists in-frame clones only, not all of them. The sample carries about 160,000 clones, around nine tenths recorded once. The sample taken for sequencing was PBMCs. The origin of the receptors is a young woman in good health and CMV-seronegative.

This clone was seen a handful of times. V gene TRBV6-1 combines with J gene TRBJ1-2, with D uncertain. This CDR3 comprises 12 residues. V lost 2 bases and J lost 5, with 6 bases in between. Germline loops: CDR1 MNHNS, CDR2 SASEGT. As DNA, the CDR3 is TGTGCCAGCAGTGAAACAGAGTATGGCTACACCTTC. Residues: CASSETEYGYTF.

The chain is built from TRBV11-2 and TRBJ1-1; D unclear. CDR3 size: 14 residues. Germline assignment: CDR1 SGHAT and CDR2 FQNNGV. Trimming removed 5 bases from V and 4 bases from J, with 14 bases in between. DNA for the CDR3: TGTGCCAGCAGCCCACGAAGCGGGGTCACTGAAGCTTTCTTT. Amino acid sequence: CASSPRSGVTEAFF.

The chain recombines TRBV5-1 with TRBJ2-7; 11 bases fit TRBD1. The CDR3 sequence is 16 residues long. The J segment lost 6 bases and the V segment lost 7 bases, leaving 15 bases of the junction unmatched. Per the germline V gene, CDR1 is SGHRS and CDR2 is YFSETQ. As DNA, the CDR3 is TGCGCCAGCCGCAACCCGGACAGGGGGCCATGGTCCGAGCAGTACTTC. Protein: CASRNPDRGPWSEQYF.

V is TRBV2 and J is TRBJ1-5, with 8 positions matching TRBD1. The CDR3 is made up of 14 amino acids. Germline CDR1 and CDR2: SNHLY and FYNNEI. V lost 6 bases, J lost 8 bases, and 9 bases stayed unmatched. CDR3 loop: CASRKGQGLEPQHF. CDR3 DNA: TGTGCCAGCAGAAAAGGACAGGGTTTGGAGCCCCAGCATTTT.

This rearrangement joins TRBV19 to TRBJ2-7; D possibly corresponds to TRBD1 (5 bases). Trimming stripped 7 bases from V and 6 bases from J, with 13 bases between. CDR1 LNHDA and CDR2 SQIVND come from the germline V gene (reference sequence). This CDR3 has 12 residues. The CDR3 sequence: CASTPGLGEQYF. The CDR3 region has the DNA TGTGCCAGTACCCCAGGGTTGGGCGAGCAGTACTTC.